Here is one TCR beta chain with its context. In the original processing: Reference gene primer amplification yielded estimated nucleated cell counts. Sequencing used immunoSEQ multiplex PCR; TCRdb keeps in-frame clones, though not all of them. That table supplies the V and J calls and clone size; D and trimming were determined from the DNA. The data show approximately 240,000 clones, with approximately 86% seen just once and approximately 3% held by the top ten. The sample originates from a study of blood T cell repertoires in COVID-19. Study context: COVID-19 samples, acute and convalescent, were from the United States, Italy and Spain.

V gave up 0 bases and J gave up 2 bases, with 15 bases separating them. The CDR3 contains 16 residues. Per the germline V gene, CDR1 is SGHRS and CDR2 is YFSETQ. Sequencing input: peripheral blood. The rearrangement joins TRBV5-1 to TRBJ2-7; D gene ambiguous. This TCR derives from a woman in her twenties or thirties who had recovered from COVID-19. The CDR3 is CASSLVLGGVAYEQYF. CDR3 nucleotide sequence: TGCGCCAGCAGCTTGGTCCTGGGTGGAGTGGCCTACGAGCAGTACTTC.